The rows below give T cell receptor beta chains drawn from one sample of a study of identical twins. TCRdb passed the 5' RACE reads through MiXCR, listing each CDR3 protein once. The data show approximately 500,000 distinct CDR3 sequences, more than 20% seen once. These data were also reused for a study on T cells expressing NK-cell markers.

Sequences were obtained from CD4+ T cells sorted from blood. The receptors were gathered from a woman aged 18-29 years in good health. CDR3s leave out the opening cysteine and the closing phenylalanine or tryptophan.

>TRBV10-3|TRBJ2-7
AIMLGQMYEQY
>TRBV5-1|TRBJ1-1
ASSLEALSEAF
>TRBV5-5|TRBJ1-5
ASSLVRAGGGIPQH
>TRBV2|TRBJ1-5
ASTDRAPQPQH
>TRBV5-1|TRBJ2-2
ASSLGLGTGELF
>TRBV5-1|TRBJ2-2
ASSGGAITGELF
>TRBV28|TRBJ2-3
ASVGDRSTDTQY
>TRBV2|TRBJ1-1
ASSWTHDTEAF
>TRBV10-3|TRBJ2-1
AISPIPVGLAGHGGF
>TRBV12-3/TRBV12-4|TRBJ1-2
ASSLGRGSYGYT
>TRBV20-1|TRBJ2-7
SAVAGQYYEQY
>TRBV20-1|TRBJ2-3
SARDAVAGVDTQY
>TRBV20-1|TRBJ2-6
SAQNRAANVLT
>TRBV20-1|TRBJ2-5
SAILGQGKETQY
>TRBV29-1|TRBJ1-4
SVVTSDEKLF
>TRBV3-1|TRBJ1-2
ASSPKTGYGYT
>TRBV29-1|TRBJ1-4
SVRGRDEKLF
>TRBV20-1|TRBJ2-3
SARDHAGRFIDTQY
>TRBV18|TRBJ2-5
ASSANQETQY
>TRBV3-1|TRBJ2-1
ASSTPGQGYLGEQF
>TRBV7-2|TRBJ2-7
ASSGQGFGEQY
>TRBV20-1|TRBJ2-3
SAKRAGGPFLTDTQY
>TRBV7-9|TRBJ2-3
ASTNQGWGRADTQY
>TRBV5-6|TRBJ1-2
ASSAGRNYGYT
>TRBV12-3/TRBV12-4|TRBJ2-5
ASSLGRRGLRTELVKETQY
>TRBV12-5|TRBJ2-5
ASGPGQQETQY
>TRBV27|TRBJ1-5
ASSFYPSRLNQPQH
>TRBV5-1|TRBJ1-1
ASSLRPENTEAF
>TRBV20-1|TRBJ2-3
SAFSGRGTDTQY
>TRBV29-1|TRBJ2-5
SVVAFGETQY
>TRBV20-1|TRBJ2-5
SATLAGGPWETQY
>TRBV7-3|TRBJ1-1
ASSYGGRLAEAF
>TRBV5-1|TRBJ1-3
ASRETVASSGNTIY
>TRBV12-3/TRBV12-4|TRBJ1-2
ASRLRDRSHGYT
>TRBV5-6|TRBJ2-5
ASSFNRLETQY
>TRBV20-1|TRBJ2-7
SARAPRVVQY
>TRBV12-3/TRBV12-4|TRBJ2-2
ASSLYNTGELF
>TRBV7-9|TRBJ1-2
ASSLGSGGYT
>TRBV5-8|TRBJ2-7
AGSRRAYEQY
>TRBV15|TRBJ2-1
ATSRGLGSDWVNEQF